The rows below give T cell receptor beta chains drawn from one sample of a study of OX40 agonist ivuxolimab in advanced cancers. Data came from immunoSEQ multiplex PCR; TCRdb stores just in-frame clones and leaves some out. The sample has 53,000 or so clones; roughly three quarters are singletons. This specimen was CD4+ or CD8+ T cells sorted from blood, taken in a trial of the OX40 agonist ivuxolimab. The origin of the receptors is an adult with an advanced solid tumor such as melanoma, head and neck, liver or kidney cancer. Both conserved end residues are part of each CDR3. A D gene is named only where the DNA matches it firmly. The size of a clone is reported for some rows only, either as once, few or many, or as a class for expanded clones.

D gene: -; clone size: -; V gene: TRBV12-5; J gene: TRBJ1-1; CDR3 DNA: TGTGCTAGTGCTTTGGAGAGCTCCCTCGGTCGAGCTTTCTTT; CDR3 protein: CASALESSLGRAFF
D gene: -; clone size: -; V gene: TRBV27; J gene: TRBJ2-1; CDR3 DNA: TGTGCCAGCAGTGGGGGGGGCAGCGGGGTCTACAATGAGCAGTTCTTC; CDR3 protein: CASSGGGSGVYNEQFF
D gene: -; clone size: -; V gene: TRBV19; J gene: TRBJ1-5; CDR3 DNA: TGTGCCAGTAGTACCAGGGCGGCTCGCGGCAATCAGCCCCAGCATTTT; CDR3 protein: CASSTRAARGNQPQHF
D gene: -; clone size: -; V gene: TRBV23-1; J gene: TRBJ2-7; CDR3 DNA: TGCGCCAGCAGTCAATGGCGAGGGGGCGAGCAGTACTTC; CDR3 protein: CASSQWRGGEQYF
D gene: TRBD1; clone size: -; V gene: TRBV6-5; J gene: TRBJ2-7; CDR3 DNA: TGTGCCAGCAGTTGGGACAGCTCTACCTACGAGCAGTACTTC; CDR3 protein: CASSWDSSTYEQYF
D gene: TRBD2; clone size: few; V gene: TRBV2; J gene: TRBJ2-7; CDR3 DNA: TGTGCCAGCAGTTCCGGGACTAGCGGAACCTACGAGCAGTACTTC; CDR3 protein: CASSSGTSGTYEQYF
D gene: -; clone size: -; V gene: TRBV6-5; J gene: TRBJ2-1; CDR3 DNA: TGTGCCAGCAGGATGACCATTCATGAGCAGTTCTTC; CDR3 protein: CASRMTIHEQFF
D gene: -; clone size: -; V gene: TRBV4-3; J gene: TRBJ1-5; CDR3 DNA: TGCGCCAGCAGCCAAGATCTTAGTCAGCCCCAGCATTTT; CDR3 protein: CASSQDLSQPQHF
D gene: -; clone size: -; V gene: TRBV19; J gene: TRBJ1-5; CDR3 DNA: TGTGCCAGTAGTGCTTCCCCAGGGTTCAATCAGCCCCAGCATTTT; CDR3 protein: CASSASPGFNQPQHF
D gene: -; clone size: -; V gene: TRBV6-1; J gene: TRBJ1-3; CDR3 DNA: TGTGCCAGCGCAAACACAGGCTCTGGAAACACCATATATTTT; CDR3 protein: CASANTGSGNTIYF
D gene: TRBD2; clone size: -; V gene: TRBV7-2; J gene: TRBJ2-5; CDR3 DNA: TGTGCCAGCAGCCGAAGGACTAGCGGGGGGTGGGGACAAGAGACCCAGTACTTC; CDR3 protein: CASSRRTSGGWGQETQYF
D gene: -; clone size: -; V gene: TRBV30; J gene: TRBJ2-5; CDR3 DNA: TGTGCCTGGAGTGAGGGAGGCCCCCAAGAGACCCAGTACTTC; CDR3 protein: CAWSEGGPQETQYF
D gene: TRBD1; clone size: -; V gene: TRBV6-4; J gene: TRBJ1-2; CDR3 DNA: TGTGCCAGCAGCGAGGGGACAGGGTATGGCTACACCTTC; CDR3 protein: CASSEGTGYGYTF
D gene: TRBD2; clone size: -; V gene: TRBV7-8; J gene: TRBJ2-2; CDR3 DNA: TGTGCCAGCAGCTTAATGGGGGGGGGTTACACCGGGGAGCTGTTTTTT; CDR3 protein: CASSLMGGGYTGELFF
D gene: -; clone size: -; V gene: TRBV4-1; J gene: TRBJ1-1; CDR3 DNA: TGCGCCAGCAGCCCCACGGGGGCCGGGGGGCGAGGGGAAGCTTTCTTT; CDR3 protein: CASSPTGAGGRGEAFF
D gene: -; clone size: -; V gene: TRBV9; J gene: TRBJ1-1; CDR3 DNA: TGTGCCAGCAGCGTGGGGATAAACACTGAAGCTTTCTTT; CDR3 protein: CASSVGINTEAFF
D gene: -; clone size: few; V gene: TRBV18; J gene: TRBJ1-1; CDR3 DNA: TGTGCCAGCTCACCACTCTCGTCGAACACTGAAGCTTTCTTT; CDR3 protein: CASSPLSSNTEAFF
D gene: -; clone size: -; V gene: TRBV14; J gene: TRBJ2-5; CDR3 DNA: TGTGCCAGCAGCCCTGTTGGCGGGATCCAAGAGACCCAGTACTTC; CDR3 protein: CASSPVGGIQETQYF
D gene: -; clone size: -; V gene: TRBV7-9; J gene: TRBJ2-5; CDR3 DNA: TGTGCCAGCAGCTTAGGGCAGGGGTCCCGGGAGACCCAGTACTTC; CDR3 protein: CASSLGQGSRETQYF
D gene: -; clone size: -; V gene: TRBV6-5; J gene: TRBJ2-7; CDR3 DNA: TGTGCCAGCAGTTACGGGGCAGCGACGGTGGGCGAGCAGTACTTC; CDR3 protein: CASSYGAATVGEQYF
D gene: TRBD2; clone size: -; V gene: TRBV5-4; J gene: TRBJ2-3; CDR3 DNA: TGTGCCAGCAGCTCCGGACTAGCGGGAGGCCGGGGAGATACGCAGTATTTT; CDR3 protein: CASSSGLAGGRGDTQYF
D gene: -; clone size: few; V gene: TRBV28; J gene: TRBJ1-2; CDR3 DNA: TGTGCCAGCAGTCGTACAGCTAACTATGGCTACACCTTC; CDR3 protein: CASSRTANYGYTF
D gene: -; clone size: -; V gene: TRBV19; J gene: TRBJ2-3; CDR3 DNA: TGTGCCAGTACCCGAGTACCCGGCACGGGTACGCAGTATTTT; CDR3 protein: CASTRVPGTGTQYF
D gene: -; clone size: -; V gene: TRBV7-2; J gene: TRBJ1-3; CDR3 DNA: TGTGCCAGCAGCTTATCCCTTACCTCTGGAAACACCATATATTTT; CDR3 protein: CASSLSLTSGNTIYF
D gene: TRBD2; clone size: -; V gene: TRBV7-2; J gene: TRBJ2-7; CDR3 DNA: TGTGCCAGCAGCTTAGTACTAGCGGGGGCGAGGGAGCAGTACTTC; CDR3 protein: CASSLVLAGAREQYF
D gene: -; clone size: -; V gene: TRBV11-2; J gene: TRBJ1-4; CDR3 DNA: TGTGCCAGCAGCCGACACCTAGGGGCTGAAAAACTGTTTTTT; CDR3 protein: CASSRHLGAEKLFF
D gene: -; clone size: -; V gene: TRBV13; J gene: TRBJ1-4; CDR3 DNA: TGTGCCAGCAGCAAACGGGGAGTAAAAAATGAAAAACTGTTTTTT; CDR3 protein: CASSKRGVKNEKLFF
D gene: TRBD1; clone size: -; V gene: TRBV5-1; J gene: TRBJ1-2; CDR3 DNA: TGCGCCAGCAGCTCTCAAGGACAGGGGGCAAGTGGCTACACCTTC; CDR3 protein: CASSSQGQGASGYTF
D gene: -; clone size: -; V gene: TRBV27; J gene: TRBJ1-1; CDR3 DNA: TGTGCCAGCCGGCTAGTGGACTTGAACACTGAAGCTTTCTTT; CDR3 protein: CASRLVDLNTEAFF
D gene: -; clone size: -; V gene: TRBV11-2; J gene: TRBJ2-5; CDR3 DNA: TGTGCCAGCAGCCTGTTGAGGGGCCTCCAAGAGACCCAGTACTTC; CDR3 protein: CASSLLRGLQETQYF
D gene: -; clone size: -; V gene: TRBV6-5; J gene: TRBJ2-7; CDR3 DNA: TGTGCCAGCAGTTACGGCGGGTTAGGATCCTACGAGCAGTACTTC; CDR3 protein: CASSYGGLGSYEQYF
D gene: -; clone size: -; V gene: TRBV5-1; J gene: TRBJ2-1; CDR3 DNA: TGCGCCAGCAGCTCCCGTGTAGGGTACAATGAGCAGTTCTTC; CDR3 protein: CASSSRVGYNEQFF
D gene: -; clone size: -; V gene: TRBV6-1; J gene: TRBJ1-6; CDR3 DNA: TGTGCCAGCAGCCCCGAGAGGCTTCGGTCACCCCTCCACTTT; CDR3 protein: CASSPERLRSPLHF
D gene: -; clone size: -; V gene: TRBV5-1; J gene: TRBJ1-2; CDR3 DNA: TGCGCCAGCAGCTTCTACATAGGGTTGGATGGCTACACCTTC; CDR3 protein: CASSFYIGLDGYTF
D gene: -; clone size: -; V gene: TRBV6-6; J gene: TRBJ2-7; CDR3 DNA: TGTGCCAGCAGCCGTGAGGGCCCCTACGAGCAGTACTTC; CDR3 protein: CASSREGPYEQYF
D gene: -; clone size: -; V gene: TRBV27; J gene: TRBJ1-1; CDR3 DNA: TGTGCCAGCAGGTCACTAAGTCGACCCGGGACCGGACCGAACACTGAAGCTTTCTTT; CDR3 protein: CASRSLSRPGTGPNTEAFF
D gene: -; clone size: -; V gene: TRBV19; J gene: TRBJ1-1; CDR3 DNA: TGTGCCAGCCTAAGAAGGGATTCGAACACTGAAGCTTTCTTT; CDR3 protein: CASLRRDSNTEAFF
D gene: -; clone size: few; V gene: TRBV7-2; J gene: TRBJ1-6; CDR3 DNA: TGTGCCAGCAGCTTAGAGAGCTCCTATAATTCACCCCTCCACTTT; CDR3 protein: CASSLESSYNSPLHF
D gene: -; clone size: -; V gene: TRBV2; J gene: TRBJ2-7; CDR3 DNA: TGTGCCAGCATGGCGAACAGGGCGATCCACGAGCAGTACTTC; CDR3 protein: CASMANRAIHEQYF
D gene: TRBD1; clone size: -; V gene: TRBV7-2; J gene: TRBJ1-1; CDR3 DNA: TGTGCCAGCAGCGTAACCGCAGGGGGAAACACTGAAGCTTTCTTT; CDR3 protein: CASSVTAGGNTEAFF
D gene: -; clone size: -; V gene: TRBV6-5; J gene: TRBJ1-4; CDR3 DNA: TGTGCCAGCGGCCCCTATCGGGAAAAACTGTTTTTT; CDR3 protein: CASGPYREKLFF
D gene: -; clone size: -; V gene: TRBV14; J gene: TRBJ2-1; CDR3 DNA: TGTGCCAGCAGCCTGCGGTTCAATGAGCAGTTCTTC; CDR3 protein: CASSLRFNEQFF
D gene: -; clone size: -; V gene: TRBV5-6; J gene: TRBJ2-4; CDR3 DNA: TGTGCCAGCAGCTCGCCTAGTGTGGCCAAAAACATTCAGTACTTC; CDR3 protein: CASSSPSVAKNIQYF
D gene: -; clone size: -; V gene: TRBV5-4; J gene: TRBJ2-7; CDR3 DNA: TGTGCCAGCAGCTTGGGGTCCCGGGCCATGAATCCCTACGAGCAGTACTTC; CDR3 protein: CASSLGSRAMNPYEQYF
D gene: TRBD2; clone size: -; V gene: TRBV2; J gene: TRBJ2-1; CDR3 DNA: TGTGCCAGCAGCGGGGGGGCCGGTGAGCAGTTCTTC; CDR3 protein: CASSGGAGEQFF
D gene: TRBD1; clone size: -; V gene: TRBV9; J gene: TRBJ1-1; CDR3 DNA: TGTGCCAGCAGCGGGGACAGTTCGAACACTGAAGCTTTCTTT; CDR3 protein: CASSGDSSNTEAFF
D gene: -; clone size: -; V gene: TRBV19; J gene: TRBJ1-2; CDR3 DNA: TGTGCCAGTAGCCGGGTCGAACTAAGCCTGAACTATGGCTACACCTTC; CDR3 protein: CASSRVELSLNYGYTF
D gene: -; clone size: -; V gene: TRBV5-1; J gene: TRBJ2-5; CDR3 DNA: TGCGCCAGCAGCTTCGAGGGGTTCAGGGAAGAGACCCAGTACTTC; CDR3 protein: CASSFEGFREETQYF
D gene: TRBD2; clone size: -; V gene: TRBV7-8; J gene: TRBJ2-1; CDR3 DNA: TGTGCCAGCAGGGCTAGCGGGCCTTCCTACAATGAGCAGTTCTTC; CDR3 protein: CASRASGPSYNEQFF
D gene: -; clone size: once; V gene: TRBV27; J gene: TRBJ1-3; CDR3 DNA: TGTGCCAGCAGTTTTTCGCCCAACTCTGGAAACACCATATATTTT; CDR3 protein: CASSFSPNSGNTIYF
D gene: TRBD1; clone size: -; V gene: TRBV7-9; J gene: TRBJ1-5; CDR3 DNA: TGTGCCAGCAGCCAAGGGACAGGGATCAATCAGCCCCAGCATTTT; CDR3 protein: CASSQGTGINQPQHF
D gene: -; clone size: once; V gene: TRBV28; J gene: TRBJ2-1; CDR3 DNA: TGTGCCAGCACCCAGAATCTGAGAGAGCAGTTCTTC; CDR3 protein: CASTQNLREQFF
D gene: TRBD2; clone size: -; V gene: TRBV7-2; J gene: TRBJ2-7; CDR3 DNA: TGTGCCAGCAGCTTCTCGGCCATGGCGGGGGGCCCCAGCGAGCAGTACTTT; CDR3 protein: CASSFSAMAGGPSEQYF
D gene: -; clone size: -; V gene: TRBV7-2; J gene: TRBJ1-2; CDR3 DNA: TGTGCCAGCAGCTTAGAAAGAGGACAAATTTATGGCTACACCTTC; CDR3 protein: CASSLERGQIYGYTF
D gene: -; clone size: -; V gene: TRBV6-6; J gene: TRBJ2-7; CDR3 DNA: TGTGCCAGCAGTTCCAGTCTCGAGCAGTACTTC; CDR3 protein: CASSSSLEQYF
D gene: -; clone size: -; V gene: TRBV5-4; J gene: TRBJ2-7; CDR3 DNA: TGTGCCAGCAGCACCGCAGGGTACTCCTACGAGCAGTACTTC; CDR3 protein: CASSTAGYSYEQYF
D gene: -; clone size: -; V gene: TRBV29-1; J gene: TRBJ1-1; CDR3 DNA: TGCAGCATGAACTGGGGAAACACTGAAGCTTTCTTT; CDR3 protein: CSMNWGNTEAFF
D gene: -; clone size: -; V gene: TRBV7-8; J gene: TRBJ2-3; CDR3 DNA: TGTGCCAGCAGCCCGCGGATATGGGAGACGGTTACGCAGTATTTT; CDR3 protein: CASSPRIWETVTQYF
D gene: TRBD1; clone size: -; V gene: TRBV5-8; J gene: TRBJ2-2; CDR3 DNA: TGTGCCAGCAGCTTCCTTGTCAGGGGGAATGGCGGGGAGCTGTTTTTT; CDR3 protein: CASSFLVRGNGGELFF
D gene: TRBD2; clone size: once; V gene: TRBV28; J gene: TRBJ2-3; CDR3 DNA: TGTGCCAGCAGTTTAGGAGGGAGGGCGGGTACGCAGTATTTT; CDR3 protein: CASSLGGRAGTQYF